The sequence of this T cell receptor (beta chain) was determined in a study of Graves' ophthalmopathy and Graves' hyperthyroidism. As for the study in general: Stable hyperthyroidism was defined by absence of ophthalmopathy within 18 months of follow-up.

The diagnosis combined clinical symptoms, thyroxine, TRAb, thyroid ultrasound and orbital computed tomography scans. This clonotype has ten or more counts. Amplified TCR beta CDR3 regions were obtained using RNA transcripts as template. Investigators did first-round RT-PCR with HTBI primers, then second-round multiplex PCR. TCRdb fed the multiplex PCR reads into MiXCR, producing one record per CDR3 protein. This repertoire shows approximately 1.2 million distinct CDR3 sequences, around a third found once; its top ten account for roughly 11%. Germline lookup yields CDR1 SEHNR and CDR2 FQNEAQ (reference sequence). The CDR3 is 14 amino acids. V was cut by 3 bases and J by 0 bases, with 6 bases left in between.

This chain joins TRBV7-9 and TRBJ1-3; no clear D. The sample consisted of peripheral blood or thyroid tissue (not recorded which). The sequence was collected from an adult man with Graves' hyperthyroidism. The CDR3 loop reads CASSFALSGNTIYF. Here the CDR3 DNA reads TGTGCCAGCAGCTTCGCGCTCTCTGGAAACACCATATATTTT.